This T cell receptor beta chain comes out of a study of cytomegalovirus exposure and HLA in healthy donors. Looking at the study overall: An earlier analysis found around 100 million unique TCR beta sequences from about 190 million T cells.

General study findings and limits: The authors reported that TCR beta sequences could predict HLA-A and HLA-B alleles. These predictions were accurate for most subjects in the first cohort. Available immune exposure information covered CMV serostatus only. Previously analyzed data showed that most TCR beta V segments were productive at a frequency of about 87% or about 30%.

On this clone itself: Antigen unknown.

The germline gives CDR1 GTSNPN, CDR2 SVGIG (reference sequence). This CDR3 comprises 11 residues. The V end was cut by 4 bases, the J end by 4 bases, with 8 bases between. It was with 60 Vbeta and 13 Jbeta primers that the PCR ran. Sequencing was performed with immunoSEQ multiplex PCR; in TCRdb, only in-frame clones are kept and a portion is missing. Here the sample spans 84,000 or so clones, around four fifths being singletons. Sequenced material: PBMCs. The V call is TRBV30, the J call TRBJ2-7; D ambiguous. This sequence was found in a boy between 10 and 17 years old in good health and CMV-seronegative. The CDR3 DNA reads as TGTGCCTGGATCGGTGCATACGAGCAGTACTTC. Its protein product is CAWIGAYEQYF.